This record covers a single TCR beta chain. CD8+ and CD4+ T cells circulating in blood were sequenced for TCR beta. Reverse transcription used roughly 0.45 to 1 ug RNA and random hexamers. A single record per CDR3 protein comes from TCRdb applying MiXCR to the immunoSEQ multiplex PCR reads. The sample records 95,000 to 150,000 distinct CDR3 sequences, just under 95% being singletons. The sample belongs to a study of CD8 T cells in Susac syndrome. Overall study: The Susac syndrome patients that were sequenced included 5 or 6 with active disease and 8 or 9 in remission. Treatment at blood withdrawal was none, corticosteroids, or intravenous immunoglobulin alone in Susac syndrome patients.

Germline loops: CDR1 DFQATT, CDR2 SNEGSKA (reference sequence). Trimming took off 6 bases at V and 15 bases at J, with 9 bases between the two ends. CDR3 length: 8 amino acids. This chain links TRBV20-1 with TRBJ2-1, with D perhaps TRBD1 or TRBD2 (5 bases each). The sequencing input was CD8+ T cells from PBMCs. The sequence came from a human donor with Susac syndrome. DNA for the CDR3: TGCAGTGCCGGGGCCGGGTTCTTC. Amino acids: CSAGAGFF.